This TCR beta chain comes out of a study of blood T cell repertoires in COVID-19. In the study overall: The United States, Italy and Spain supplied acute and convalescent COVID-19 samples.

The V end was cut by 1 base, the J end by 5 bases, with 9 bases between. Per the germline V gene, CDR1 is ENHRY and CDR2 is SYGVKD. CDR3 length: 15 residues. Clones were sequenced by immunoSEQ multiplex PCR, and TCRdb holds only the in-frame ones, with some missing. The sample has 250,000 to 350,000 clones, about 83% seen once. Participant reports of clinical history set cohort assignment. The gene calls are TRBV10-3 and TRBJ1-6; D call uncertain. The material sequenced was PBMCs or T cells enriched from blood (not recorded which). This sequence was found in a woman between 40 and 55 years old who had recovered from COVID-19. The CDR3 DNA reads as TGTGCCATCAGTGAGTTTCCGTCAGATAATTCACCCCTCCACTTT. As protein: CAISEFPSDNSPLHF.